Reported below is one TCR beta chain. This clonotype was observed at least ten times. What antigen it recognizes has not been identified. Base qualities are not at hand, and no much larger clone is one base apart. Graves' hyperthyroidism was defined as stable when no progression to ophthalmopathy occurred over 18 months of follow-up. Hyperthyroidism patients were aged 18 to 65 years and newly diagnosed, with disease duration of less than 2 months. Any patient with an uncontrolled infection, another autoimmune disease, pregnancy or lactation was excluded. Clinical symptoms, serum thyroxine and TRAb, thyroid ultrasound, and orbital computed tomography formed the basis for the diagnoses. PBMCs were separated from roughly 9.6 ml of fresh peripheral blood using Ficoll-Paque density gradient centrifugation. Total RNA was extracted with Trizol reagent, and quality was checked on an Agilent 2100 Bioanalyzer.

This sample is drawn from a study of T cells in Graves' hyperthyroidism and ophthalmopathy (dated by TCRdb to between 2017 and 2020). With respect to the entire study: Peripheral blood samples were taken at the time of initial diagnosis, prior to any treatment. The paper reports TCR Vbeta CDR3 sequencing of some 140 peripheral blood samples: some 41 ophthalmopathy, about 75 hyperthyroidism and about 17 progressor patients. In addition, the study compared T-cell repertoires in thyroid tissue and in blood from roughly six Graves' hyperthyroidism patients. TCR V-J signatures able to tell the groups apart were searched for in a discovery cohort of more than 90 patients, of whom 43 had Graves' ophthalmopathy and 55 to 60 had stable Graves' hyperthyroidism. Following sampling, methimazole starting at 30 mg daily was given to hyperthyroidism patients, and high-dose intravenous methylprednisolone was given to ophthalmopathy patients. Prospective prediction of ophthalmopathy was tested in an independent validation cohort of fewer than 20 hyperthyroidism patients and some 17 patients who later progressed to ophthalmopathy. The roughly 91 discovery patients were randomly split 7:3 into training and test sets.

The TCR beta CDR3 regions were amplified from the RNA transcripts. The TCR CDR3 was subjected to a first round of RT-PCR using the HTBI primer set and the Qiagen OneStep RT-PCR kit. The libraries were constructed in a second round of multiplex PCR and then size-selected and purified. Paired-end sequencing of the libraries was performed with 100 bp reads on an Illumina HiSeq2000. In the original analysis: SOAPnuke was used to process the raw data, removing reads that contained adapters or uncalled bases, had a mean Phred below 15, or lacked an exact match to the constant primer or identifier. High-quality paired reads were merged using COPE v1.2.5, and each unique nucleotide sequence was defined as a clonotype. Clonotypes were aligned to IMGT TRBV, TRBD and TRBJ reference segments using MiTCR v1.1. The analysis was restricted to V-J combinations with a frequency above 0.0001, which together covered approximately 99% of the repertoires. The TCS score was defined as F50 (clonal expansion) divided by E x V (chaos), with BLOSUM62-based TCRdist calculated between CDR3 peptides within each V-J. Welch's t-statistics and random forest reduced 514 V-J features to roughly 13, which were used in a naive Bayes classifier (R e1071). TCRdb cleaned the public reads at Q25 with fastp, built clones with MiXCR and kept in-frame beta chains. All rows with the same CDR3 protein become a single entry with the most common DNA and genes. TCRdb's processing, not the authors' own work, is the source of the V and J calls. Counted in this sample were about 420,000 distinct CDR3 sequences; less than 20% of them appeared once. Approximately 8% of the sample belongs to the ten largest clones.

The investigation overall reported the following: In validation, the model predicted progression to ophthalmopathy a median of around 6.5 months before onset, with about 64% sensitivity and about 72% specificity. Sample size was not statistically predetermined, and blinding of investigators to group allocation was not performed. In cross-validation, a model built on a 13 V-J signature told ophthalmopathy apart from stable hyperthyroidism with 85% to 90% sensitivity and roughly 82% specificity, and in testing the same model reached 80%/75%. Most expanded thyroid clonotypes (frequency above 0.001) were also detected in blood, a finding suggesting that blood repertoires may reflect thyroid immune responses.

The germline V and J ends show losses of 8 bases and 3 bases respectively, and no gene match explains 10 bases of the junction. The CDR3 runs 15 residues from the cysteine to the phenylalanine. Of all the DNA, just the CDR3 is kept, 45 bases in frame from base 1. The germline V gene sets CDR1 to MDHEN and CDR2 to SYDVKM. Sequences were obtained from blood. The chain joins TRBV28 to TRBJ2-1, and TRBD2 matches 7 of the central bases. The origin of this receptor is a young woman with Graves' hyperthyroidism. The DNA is TGTGCCAGCGCCCTAGCGGACGACATCTACAATGAGCAGTTCTTC. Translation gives CASALADDIYNEQFF.